The next 26 T cell receptor beta chains were all read from a single sample in a study of T cell changes during pregnancy in multiple sclerosis. Method: immunoSEQ multiplex PCR; TCRdb's copy keeps in-frame clones and lacks some. The sample includes 40,000 or so clones, more than 85% of them seen just once. Here the sequenced sample was CD8+ T cells from peripheral blood mononuclear cells, taken before pregnancy. These receptors originate from a female donor with multiple sclerosis, enrolled in a pregnancy study.

The genes are TRBV7-9 and TRBJ2-3; perhaps TRBD1 as D (5 bases). Trimming shortened V by 2 bases and J by 2 bases, and 14 bases separated the two germline ends. The CDR3 runs 16 residues. CDR1 and CDR2 from the germline V gene are SEHNR and FQNEAQ (reference sequence). The CDR3 here is CASSLLQGFPTDTQYF. Here the CDR3 DNA reads TGTGCCAGCAGCTTATTGCAGGGCTTCCCCACAGATACGCAGTATTTT.

V gene TRBV7-8 combines with J gene TRBJ2-1; D is uncertain. Germline V gene data show CDR1 as SGHVS and CDR2 as FQNEAQ. Deletions cut 0 bases from V and 6 bases from J, with 9 bases between. The CDR3 length is 14 residues. CDR3: CASSLAGRPNEQFF. CDR3 DNA sequence: TGTGCCAGCAGCTTAGCGGGCAGGCCCAATGAGCAGTTCTTC.

The chain employs TRBV5-1 and TRBJ2-3; TRBD2 matches 9 bases. Germline V gene data show CDR1 as SGHRS and CDR2 as YFSETQ. CDR3 length: 18 residues. V was pared by 0 bases and J by 1 base, with 9 bases of the junction left unmatched. The CDR3 loop is CASSLALAGWSGTDTQYF. Here the CDR3 DNA reads TGCGCCAGCAGCTTGGCCCTAGCGGGATGGTCGGGCACAGATACGCAGTATTTT.

The sample holds a few counts of this clone. The V call is TRBV27, the J call TRBJ1-1; TRBD1 matches 10 bases. There are 16 residues in the CDR3. Unmatched junction bases numbered 6, after V lost 5 bases and J lost 0 bases. The germline V gene has CDR1 MNHEY and CDR2 SMNVEV (reference sequence). CDR3 sequence: CASSPRQGAMNTEAFF. DNA for the CDR3: TGTGCCAGCAGTCCCCGACAGGGGGCAATGAACACTGAAGCTTTCTTT.

The V gene is TRBV5-6, the J gene TRBJ2-1, with TRBD2 matching 7 bases. The germline gives CDR1 SGHDT, CDR2 YYEEEE. The CDR3 runs 13 residues. The V segment lost 4 bases and the J segment 10 bases; nucleotides outside the gene matches: 8. This CDR3 reads CASSPTQAGEQFF. Written as DNA, the CDR3 is TGTGCCAGCAGCCCTACCCAAGCGGGAGAGCAGTTCTTC.

This clone was detected only once. The rearrangement joins TRBV11-2 to TRBJ2-3, with 10 positions matching TRBD2. Per germline, CDR1 SGHAT and CDR2 FQNNGV. Trimming at V came to 4 bases and at J to 5 bases, leaving 12 bases not matched to a gene. The CDR3 is 17 amino acids. The CDR3 here is CASSSVASGRRGDTQYF. The CDR3 DNA follows: TGTGCCAGCAGCTCAGTGGCTAGCGGGAGACGGGGAGATACGCAGTATTTT.

The chain has TRBV27 and TRBJ2-5, with D possibly being TRBD2 (5 bases). The CDR3 loop spans 13 amino acids. Germline lookup yields CDR1 MNHEY and CDR2 SMNVEV (reference sequence). Trimming pared 7 bases from V and 5 bases from J, leaving 14 bases between. The CDR3 here is CASKRTRRETQYF. CDR3 DNA: TGTGCCAGCAAACGTACAAGGAGGGAGACCCAGTACTTC.

The rearrangement uses TRBV6-5 and TRBJ1-4; D gene unclear. Germline CDR1 reads MNHEY; CDR2 reads SVGAGI. The V gene lost 0 bases and the J gene lost 6 bases, with 8 bases spanning the gap. This CDR3 has 14 residues. The CDR3, as DNA: TGTGCCAGCAGTTACTCCCAGGCCGATGAAAAACTGTTTTTT. This codes for CASSYSQADEKLFF.

The sample holds a few counts of this clone. The V and J genes are TRBV29-1 and TRBJ2-7; D might be TRBD2 (5 bases). The CDR3 loop spans 11 amino acids. Germline CDR1 and CDR2: SQVTM and ANQGSEA. V was shortened by 5 bases and J by 5 bases, with 10 bases between the two germline ends. The CDR3 region has the DNA TGCAGCGTTAACCAGGAGGACGAGCAGTACTTC. Translated: CSVNQEDEQYF.

The rearrangement joins TRBV11-2 to TRBJ1-2; D may be TRBD1 (5 bases). This CDR3 comprises 15 residues. Trimming left V 0 bases short and J 6 bases short, with 14 bases between. Germline CDR1 SGHAT, CDR2 FQNNGV. Here the CDR3 reads CASSLEARVLNGYTF. CDR3 bases: TGTGCCAGCAGCTTAGAGGCCAGGGTGCTTAATGGCTACACCTTC. The full variable domain, its missing parts supplied by reference TRBV11-2 and TRBJ1-2, is EAGVAQSPRYKIIEKRQSVAFWCNPISGHATLYWYQQILGQGPKLLIQFQNNGVVDDSQLPKDRFSAERLKGVDSTLKIQPAKLEDSAVYLCASSLEARVLNGYTFGSGTRLTVV.

CDR3 amino acids: CASSLEGTAREKLFF. Written as DNA, the CDR3 is TGCGCCAGCAGCTTGGAAGGGACAGCAAGAGAAAAACTGTTTTTT. V is TRBV5-1 and J is TRBJ1-4; 7 nucleotides match TRBD1. This CDR3 region has 15 residues. After removal of 0 bases from V and 8 bases from J, the junction contained 7 bases not matched to a gene. Germline V gene lookup returns CDR1 SGHRS and CDR2 YFSETQ.

The gene calls are TRBV29-1 and TRBJ1-1; D is undetermined. Trimming removed 6 bases from V and 4 bases from J, with 24 bases in between. The germline V gene encodes CDR1 SQVTM and CDR2 ANQGSEA. The CDR3 consists of 16 residues. CDR3 nucleotide sequence: TGCAGCGTCGCCAAGGTCATCGGGGAGGAGATCACTGAAGCTTTCTTT. Translating gives CSVAKVIGEEITEAFF.

The V gene is TRBV6-5, the J gene TRBJ2-5; 7 bases map to TRBD2. Germline V gene lookup returns CDR1 MNHEY and CDR2 SVGAGI. The CDR3 sequence is 15 residues long. V gave up 0 bases and J gave up 3 bases; unmatched junction bases: 4. As DNA, the CDR3 is TGTGCCAGCAGTTACTCTAGGCTAGCGGAAGAGACCCAGTACTTC. Protein sequence: CASSYSRLAEETQYF.

This rearrangement joins TRBV19 to TRBJ2-1; 7 bases line up with TRBD1. There are 14 residues in the CDR3. The germline CDR1 and CDR2 sequences are LNHDA and SQIVND (reference sequence). J lost 9 bases, V lost 5 bases, and 10 bases had no gene match. CDR3 sequence reads: CASSVAGGLGEQFF. The CDR3 nucleotides read TGTGCCAGTAGTGTGGCAGGGGGATTGGGTGAGCAGTTCTTC.

This clone showed up just once. The V gene is TRBV27, the J gene TRBJ2-1; unclear D gene. With 4 bases removed from V and 5 bases from J, the gap between germline ends came to 3 bases. Germline CDR1 is MNHEY and CDR2 is SMNVEV (reference sequence). The CDR3 runs to 11 residues. This chain's CDR3 is CASSSDNEQFF. CDR3 in DNA: TGTGCCAGCAGTTCAGACAATGAGCAGTTCTTC.

V usage is TRBV13 and J usage is TRBJ1-2; D not certain. Trimming shortened V by 3 bases and J by 1 base, and 9 bases separated the two germline ends. This CDR3 is 14 amino acids long. The germline V gene encodes CDR1 PRHDT and CDR2 FYEKMQ (reference sequence). CDR3 sequence reads: CASSFHQVNYGYTF. The CDR3 nucleotides read TGTGCCAGCAGCTTCCACCAGGTTAACTATGGCTACACCTTC.

The chain links TRBV29-1 to TRBJ2-1; TRBD2 matches at 11 bases. Germline loops: CDR1 SQVTM, CDR2 ANQGSEA. The trim removed 6 bases at V and 0 bases at J, leaving 10 bases unmatched. This CDR3 contains 17 residues. CDR3 amino acids: CSVILAGATRSYNEQFF. In nucleotides, the CDR3 is TGCAGCGTCATACTAGCGGGAGCCACTCGCTCCTACAATGAGCAGTTCTTC.

The V and J genes are TRBV11-1 and TRBJ1-1, with 12 bases fitting TRBD1. The V and J ends lost 2 bases and 7 bases, in that order; junction bases with no gene match: 5. Germline CDR1 and CDR2: SGHAT and FQDESV (reference sequence). The CDR3 runs 15 residues. CDR3 sequence: CASSLRDRGLFEAFF. In DNA, the CDR3 is TGTGCCAGCAGCTTAAGGGACAGGGGGCTGTTTGAAGCTTTCTTT.

There are a few counts of this clone. A junction end diverges from the germline sequence, so it may reflect a read error. The rearrangement uses TRBV2 and TRBJ1-2; possibly TRBD1 for D (5 bases). Germline V gives CDR1 SNHLY, CDR2 FYNNEI. The CDR3 extends over 12 amino acids. The CDR3 DNA sequence: TGTGCCAGCAGTGAAGCCGGGAGGGGATCCTCCTTC. As protein: CASSEAGRGSSF.

The chain uses TRBV7-3 and TRBJ2-1; D possibly corresponds to TRBD2 (6 bases). CDR1 is SGHTA and CDR2 is FQGTGA in the germline V gene. Trimming took off 2 bases at V and 6 bases at J, with 14 bases between the two ends. The CDR3 spans 15 residues. As DNA, the CDR3 is TGTGCCAGCAGCTTATTGCCTAGCGAGGGCAATGAGCAGTTCTTC. Translation: CASSLLPSEGNEQFF.

The chain uses TRBV5-5 and TRBJ2-2, with 7 bases that match TRBD1. With 2 bases clipped from V and 5 bases from J, the junction kept 6 bases outside the gene matches. The germline CDR1 and CDR2 sequences are SGHKS and YYEKEE (reference sequence). CDR3 size: 15 residues. This CDR3 reads CASSLGTAGTGELFF. CDR3 bases: TGTGCCAGCAGCTTAGGGACAGCCGGAACCGGGGAGCTGTTTTTT.

This clone was recorded once. DNA of the CDR3: TGTGCCAGTAGTATTTTGGTAGCGGGAAATGAGCAGTTCTTC. Encoded protein: CASSILVAGNEQFF. This rearrangement joins TRBV19 to TRBJ2-1; 8 bases agree with TRBD2. V trimming: 3 bases; J trimming: 7 bases; junction bases outside the gene matches: 5. The CDR3 consists of 14 residues. The germline CDR1 and CDR2 sequences are LNHDA and SQIVND (reference sequence).

This rearrangement joins TRBV5-4 to TRBJ2-3, with a weak D call TRBD2 (5 bases). V lost 6 bases and J lost 5, with 7 bases in between. This CDR3 comprises 11 residues. Per germline, CDR1 SGHNT and CDR2 YYREEE (reference sequence). CDR3 protein: CASKLGDTQYF. The CDR3 coding sequence is TGTGCCAGCAAACTAGGAGATACGCAGTATTTT.

The V gene is TRBV10-3, the J gene TRBJ2-7; 7 bases fit TRBD1. Germline V gene sequence: CDR1 ENHRY, CDR2 SYGVKD. The CDR3 is 13 residues long. With 7 bases clipped from V and 3 bases from J, the junction kept 6 bases outside the gene matches. The CDR3 region has the DNA TGTGCCATCAATTTCCGACAGGGCTACGAGCAGTACTTC. Amino acids: CAINFRQGYEQYF.

V usage is TRBV2 and J usage is TRBJ2-1, with a possible D match to TRBD2 (5 bases). CDR1 and CDR2 from the germline V gene are SNHLY and FYNNEI. The CDR3 is 18 amino acids. V was shortened by 4 bases and J by 2 bases, with 21 bases between the two germline ends. The CDR3 sequence: CASSGSYARRNPYNEQFF. DNA of the CDR3: TGTGCCAGCAGTGGGTCTTACGCGCGGAGGAACCCCTACAATGAGCAGTTCTTC.

This chain links TRBV6-1 with TRBJ2-1, with 10 bases fitting TRBD2. The ends lost 10 bases at V and 0 bases at J; junction bases unmatched: 3. Germline CDR1 is MNHNS and CDR2 is SASEGT. This CDR3 comprises 14 residues. The CDR3 here is CATGLADSYNEQFF. CDR3 DNA sequence: TGTGCCACCGGACTAGCGGACTCCTACAATGAGCAGTTCTTC.